This T cell receptor (beta chain) is from a study of technical replicates of blood from several donors. This clone was found once. The protocol was immunoSEQ multiplex PCR, while the TCRdb copy is restricted to in-frame clones and leaves out a portion. The sample consists of about 62,000 clones, roughly 86% of them appearing once. This receptor was taken from a human donor in good health. Some clones in this sample may be carry-over from other donors' samples. The sample was PBMCs.

CDR3 sequence: CASTPLSRGDTQYF. CDR3 DNA sequence: TGTGCCAGCACCCCGCTATCGAGAGGGGATACGCAGTATTTT. The chain uses TRBV11-2 and TRBJ2-3; D is possibly TRBD2 (5 bases). V lost 7 bases to trimming and J lost 6 bases, with 17 bases between them. This CDR3 region has 14 residues. Germline values: CDR1 SGHAT, CDR2 FQNNGV.